This T cell receptor beta chain was captured in a study of T cells in Graves' hyperthyroidism and ophthalmopathy. V lost 10 bases and J 3 bases, leaving 24 bases between the germline ends. CDR3 size: 16 residues. Germline lookup yields CDR1 LNHNV and CDR2 YYDKDF (reference sequence). The TCR beta CDR3 regions underwent amplification using RNA transcripts as the source. HTBI primers were used for first-round RT-PCR of the TCR CDR3. TCRdb re-called the multiplex PCR reads with MiXCR, one entry per CDR3 protein. The table lists 700,000 to 950,000 distinct CDR3 sequences, roughly a third of them singletons, with around 29% in the top ten.

Sequencing was done on a sample of blood. The sequence was collected from a middle-aged woman with Graves' hyperthyroidism. The chain uses TRBV15 and TRBJ1-2, with unresolved D. The CDR3, as DNA: TGTGCCAGCAGTTCCCCTGCGGTGACTAACGACTATGGCTACACCTTC. Translated, it gives CASSSPAVTNDYGYTF. The whole variable domain, remainder taken from reference TRBV15 and TRBJ1-2, is DAMVIQNPRYQVTQFGKPVTLSCSQTLNHNVMYWYQQKSSQAPKLLFHYYDKDFNNEADTPDNFQSRRPNTSFCFLDIRSPGLGDTAMYLCASSSPAVTNDYGYTFGSGTRLTVV.